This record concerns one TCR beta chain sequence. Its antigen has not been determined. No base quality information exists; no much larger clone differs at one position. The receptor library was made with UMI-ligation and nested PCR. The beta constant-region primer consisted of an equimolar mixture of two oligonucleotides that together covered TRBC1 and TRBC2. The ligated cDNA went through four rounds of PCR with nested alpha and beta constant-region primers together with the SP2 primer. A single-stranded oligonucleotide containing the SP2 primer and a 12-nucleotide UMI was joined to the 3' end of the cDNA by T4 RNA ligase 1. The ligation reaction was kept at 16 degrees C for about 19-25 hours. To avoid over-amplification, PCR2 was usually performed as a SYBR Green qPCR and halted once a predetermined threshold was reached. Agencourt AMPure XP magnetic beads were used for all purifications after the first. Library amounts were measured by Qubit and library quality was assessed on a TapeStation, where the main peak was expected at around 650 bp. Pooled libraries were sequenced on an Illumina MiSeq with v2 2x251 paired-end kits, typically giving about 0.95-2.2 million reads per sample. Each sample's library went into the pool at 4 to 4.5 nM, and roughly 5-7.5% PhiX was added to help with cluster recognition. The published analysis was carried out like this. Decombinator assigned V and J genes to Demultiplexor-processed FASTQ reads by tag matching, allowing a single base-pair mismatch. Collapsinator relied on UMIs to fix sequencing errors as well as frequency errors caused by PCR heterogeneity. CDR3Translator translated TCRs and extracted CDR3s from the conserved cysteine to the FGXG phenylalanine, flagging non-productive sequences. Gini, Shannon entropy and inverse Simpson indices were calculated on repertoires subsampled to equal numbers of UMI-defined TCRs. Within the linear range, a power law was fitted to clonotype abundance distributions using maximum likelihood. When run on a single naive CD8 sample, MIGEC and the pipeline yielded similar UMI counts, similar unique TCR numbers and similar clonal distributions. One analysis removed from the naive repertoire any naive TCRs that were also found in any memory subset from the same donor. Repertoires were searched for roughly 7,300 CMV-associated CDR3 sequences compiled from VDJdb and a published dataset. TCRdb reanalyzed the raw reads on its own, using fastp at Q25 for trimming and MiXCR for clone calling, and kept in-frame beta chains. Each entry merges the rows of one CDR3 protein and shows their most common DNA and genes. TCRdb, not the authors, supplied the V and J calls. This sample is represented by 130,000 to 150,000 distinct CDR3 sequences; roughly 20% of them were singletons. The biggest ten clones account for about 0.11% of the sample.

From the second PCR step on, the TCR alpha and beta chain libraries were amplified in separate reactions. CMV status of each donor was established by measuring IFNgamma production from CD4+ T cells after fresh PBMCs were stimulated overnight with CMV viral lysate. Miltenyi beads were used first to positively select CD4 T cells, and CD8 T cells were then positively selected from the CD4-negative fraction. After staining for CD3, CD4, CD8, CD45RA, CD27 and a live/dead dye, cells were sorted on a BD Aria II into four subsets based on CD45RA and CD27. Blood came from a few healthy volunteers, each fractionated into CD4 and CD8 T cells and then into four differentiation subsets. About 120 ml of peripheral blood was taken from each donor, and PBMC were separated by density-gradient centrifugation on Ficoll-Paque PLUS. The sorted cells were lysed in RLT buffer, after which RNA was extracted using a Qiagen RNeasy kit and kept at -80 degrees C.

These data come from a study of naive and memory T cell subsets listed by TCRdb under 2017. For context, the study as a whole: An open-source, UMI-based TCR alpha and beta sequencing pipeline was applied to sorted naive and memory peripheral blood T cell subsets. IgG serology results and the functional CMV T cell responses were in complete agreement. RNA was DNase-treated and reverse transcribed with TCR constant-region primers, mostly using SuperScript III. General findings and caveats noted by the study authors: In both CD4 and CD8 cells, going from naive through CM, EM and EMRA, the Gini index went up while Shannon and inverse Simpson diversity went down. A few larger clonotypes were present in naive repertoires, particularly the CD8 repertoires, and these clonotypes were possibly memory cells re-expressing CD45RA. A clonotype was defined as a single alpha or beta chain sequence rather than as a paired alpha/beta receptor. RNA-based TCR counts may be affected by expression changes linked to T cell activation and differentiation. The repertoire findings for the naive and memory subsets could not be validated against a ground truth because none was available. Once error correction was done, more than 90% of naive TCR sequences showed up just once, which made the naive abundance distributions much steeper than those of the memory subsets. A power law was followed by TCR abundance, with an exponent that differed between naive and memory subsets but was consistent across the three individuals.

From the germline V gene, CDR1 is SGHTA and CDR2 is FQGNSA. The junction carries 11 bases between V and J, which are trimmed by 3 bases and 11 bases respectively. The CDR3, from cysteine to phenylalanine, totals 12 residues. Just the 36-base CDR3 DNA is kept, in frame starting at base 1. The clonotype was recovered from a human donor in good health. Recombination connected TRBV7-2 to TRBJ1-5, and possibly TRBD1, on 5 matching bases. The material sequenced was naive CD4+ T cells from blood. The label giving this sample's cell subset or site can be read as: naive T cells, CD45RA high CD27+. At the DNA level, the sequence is TGTGCCAGCAGCTTCGGACAAAATGCCCAGCATTTT. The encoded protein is CASSFGQNAQHF.